This T cell receptor beta chain was sequenced in a study of CD8 T cells in Susac syndrome. TCR beta sequencing was performed on blood CD8+ and CD4+ T cells. Healthy donors formed controls matched for age and sex. The authors negatively isolated CD8+ and CD4+ T cells and FACS-enriched TEMRA cells. Random-hexamer reverse transcription was applied to roughly 0.5 to 1 ug RNA. By means of immunoSEQ multiplex PCR, TCR beta CDR3 spanning 54 Vbeta and 13 Jbeta underwent amplification. TCRdb re-called the immunoSEQ multiplex PCR reads with MiXCR, one entry per CDR3 protein. The sample lists approximately 170,000 distinct CDR3 sequences, around 95% occurring once. This receptor was taken from a human donor in good health. Sequences were obtained from CD4+ T cells from PBMCs.

The DNA of the CDR3 is TGCAGTGCTACCCAGGGACAGGGTAATTCACCCCTCCACTTT. Protein product: CSATQGQGNSPLHF. The rearrangement joins TRBV20-1 to TRBJ1-6; TRBD1 aligns across 9 bases. CDR1 DFQATT and CDR2 SNEGSKA come from the germline V gene (reference sequence). With 4 bases clipped from V and 6 bases from J, the junction kept 4 bases outside the gene matches. The CDR3 length is 14 residues.